Each of the 11 T cell receptor beta chains below was sequenced from the same sample in a study of identical twins. TCRdb re-derived calls from the 5' RACE reads in MiXCR, one entry per CDR3 protein. The table has 230,000 or so distinct CDR3 sequences, about 8.3% seen once. In addition, the sample was reused for a study of yellow fever vaccine responses in identical twins.

Sequencing was performed on CD8+ T cells sorted from blood. Source of these receptors: a young woman in good health.

This clonotype was found a few times. This chain joins TRBV14 and TRBJ2-7, with 8 bases fitting TRBD2. Germline lookup yields CDR1 SGHDN and CDR2 FVKESK. After removal of 7 bases from V and 1 base from J, the junction contained 6 bases not matched to a gene. The CDR3 has 14 amino acids. The chain's CDR3 is CASTSGGHSYEQYF. The CDR3 DNA reads as TGTGCCAGCACCTCGGGGGGGCATTCCTACGAGCAGTACTTC.

This clonotype was found a few times. V usage is TRBV7-2 and J usage is TRBJ2-7; 9 bases fit TRBD1. The germline V gene has CDR1 SGHTA and CDR2 FQGNSA. The V segment lost 8 bases and the J segment 6 bases; nucleotides outside the gene matches: 14. This CDR3 is 15 amino acids long. The CDR3: CASGRSGTGFPEQYF. The CDR3 DNA reads as TGTGCCAGCGGCCGTTCCGGGACAGGGTTTCCCGAGCAGTACTTC.

This clonotype came up many times. The chain has TRBV27 and TRBJ2-7; 7 bases agree with TRBD1. The CDR3 consists of 14 residues. Trimming cost V 2 bases and J 3 bases; bases outside gene matches: 4. CDR1 and CDR2 from the germline V gene are MNHEY and SMNVEV (reference sequence). The CDR3 DNA reads as TGTGCCAGCAGTTTAGGGCAGGGGGTCTACGAGCAGTACTTC. This sequence encodes CASSLGQGVYEQYF.

This clonotype was found many times. The rearrangement joins TRBV7-9 to TRBJ2-1; 8 bases are shared with TRBD1. The CDR3 is 14 residues long. The V gene's germline CDR1 is SEHNR and CDR2 FQNEAQ (reference sequence). Trimming cost V 8 bases and J 5 bases; bases outside gene matches: 8. In nucleotides, the CDR3 is TGTGCCAGCTTGGATGGGACAGGCCACAATGAGCAGTTCTTC. Protein product: CASLDGTGHNEQFF.

This clonotype was recorded many times. This chain connects TRBV7-9 to TRBJ2-3; D ambiguous. This CDR3 spans 11 amino acids. Trimming removed 5 bases at V and 7 bases at J, with 7 bases between. Germline-derived CDR1 and CDR2 are SEHNR and FQNEAQ (reference sequence). For the CDR3, the DNA is TGTGCCAGCAGCCCGGGTAATACGCAGTATTTT. The encoded protein is CASSPGNTQYF.

This clonotype has a count of ten or more. The rearrangement links TRBV5-1 to TRBJ1-1; D is undetermined. CDR1 is SGHRS, CDR2 YFSETQ, per germline. Trimming took off 0 bases at V and 0 bases at J, with 9 bases between the two ends. The CDR3 has 15 residues. The CDR3 sequence is CASSLGLGLNTEAFF. The CDR3 DNA is TGCGCCAGCAGCTTGGGTTTAGGATTGAACACTGAAGCTTTCTTT.

This clonotype was counted between two and nine times. The chain couples TRBV25-1 to TRBJ1-1, with 7 bases fitting TRBD1. Losses at the gene ends were 6 bases for V and 4 bases for J; bases not matched to a gene: 8. Germline V lookup: CDR1 MGHDK, CDR2 SYGVNS. This CDR3 is built from 14 residues. CDR3 sequence reads: CASSYRGSGTEAFF. In DNA form, the CDR3 reads TGTGCCAGCAGCTACAGGGGAAGCGGCACTGAAGCTTTCTTT.

The table lists this clonotype with a few counts. The CDR3 DNA follows: TGTGCCATCAGTGACCCGTTAGAAACTGAAGCTTTCTTT. Residues: CAISDPLETEAFF. This chain links TRBV10-3 with TRBJ1-1; D remains ambiguous. The CDR3 contains 13 residues. V gave up 3 bases and J gave up 5 bases, with 10 bases separating them. Germline assignment: CDR1 ENHRY and CDR2 SYGVKD.

This clonotype turned up a few times. In DNA, the CDR3 is TGTGCCAGCAGCTCGGACAGGGTTTACGGCTACACCTTC. Translation: CASSSDRVYGYTF. The V gene is TRBV5-5, the J gene TRBJ1-2; 8 bases agree with TRBD1. The CDR3 contains 13 residues. The trim removed 3 bases at V and 8 bases at J, leaving 6 bases unmatched. Germline V gene data show CDR1 as SGHKS and CDR2 as YYEKEE (reference sequence).

This clonotype was seen at least ten times. The chain employs TRBV14 and TRBJ2-3, with 12 bases aligning to TRBD2. Germline V CDR1 and CDR2: SGHDN, FVKESK. J was trimmed by 5 bases and V by 8 bases; bases with no gene match: 11. This CDR3 has 16 amino acids. As DNA, the CDR3 is TGTGCCAGCCGGAGGACTAGCGGGGAGCAGCAAGATACGCAGTATTTT. Translated: CASRRTSGEQQDTQYF.

This clonotype has more than one count but fewer than ten. This chain joins TRBV15 and TRBJ2-7; unclear D gene. Per the germline V gene, CDR1 is LNHNV and CDR2 is YYDKDF (reference sequence). The CDR3 totals 15 residues. V lost 0 bases and J lost 2, with 11 bases in between. CDR3 sequence (DNA): TGTGCCACCAGCAGAGATCGTGGAAAAGCCTACGAGCAGTACTTC. It is translated as CATSRDRGKAYEQYF.